Listed here are 30 T cell receptor beta chains from one sample, sequenced in a study of blood T cell repertoires in COVID-19. Generated by immunoSEQ multiplex PCR, the TCRdb table keeps only in-frame clones and is missing some. The sample includes fewer than 85,000 clones, over 65% of them seen just once. Sequencing input: peripheral blood. The receptors come from a woman aged 70-85 years with acute or convalescent COVID-19.

For the CDR3, the DNA is TGTGCCAGCAGTATCGGACTAGCGGGAGCCGCCTACAATGAGCAGTTCTTC. This translates into CASSIGLAGAAYNEQFF. This chain uses TRBV28 with TRBJ2-1, with 13 positions matching TRBD2. V was clipped by 5 bases and J by 2 bases; unmatched bases: 6. The CDR3 is 17 amino acids. The germline V gene has CDR1 MDHEN and CDR2 SYDVKM.

The chain carries TRBV9 and TRBJ2-6; 11 bases are a match to TRBD1. J lost 4 bases, V lost 5 bases, and 11 bases had no gene match. Germline V gene sequence: CDR1 SGDLS, CDR2 YYNGEE. The CDR3 loop spans 18 amino acids. The CDR3 DNA sequence: TGTGCCAGCAGTGATTCCCCGGGACAGGGGGTCGGGGCCAACGTCCTGACTTTC. Protein: CASSDSPGQGVGANVLTF.

The chain employs TRBV10-3 and TRBJ2-7, with a tentative D call TRBD1 (5 bases). Trimming pared 3 bases from V and 7 bases from J, leaving 10 bases between. The CDR3 runs 12 residues. Per the germline V gene, CDR1 is ENHRY and CDR2 is SYGVKD. DNA of the CDR3: TGTGCCATCAGTGACTCGCGACAGGAGCAGTACTTC. It translates to CAISDSRQEQYF.

This clone was found a few times. As DNA, the CDR3 is TGTGCCATCAGGGCAGGGAATAATTCACCCCTCCACTTT. Translation: CAIRAGNNSPLHF. The chain links TRBV10-3 to TRBJ1-6; D possibly corresponds to TRBD1 (5 bases). Germline V gives CDR1 ENHRY, CDR2 SYGVKD. V was clipped by 6 bases and J by 5 bases, with 8 bases between them. The CDR3 runs 13 residues.

The chain is built from TRBV6-5 and TRBJ1-3; a possible D gene is TRBD1 (6 bases). V lost 7 bases and J 2 bases, leaving 12 bases between the germline ends. The CDR3 covers 14 residues. In germline, CDR1 is MNHEY, CDR2 SVGAGI. In nucleotides, the CDR3 is TGTGCCAGCAAGGTTCAGGGGACTGGAAACACCATATATTTT. This gives the protein CASKVQGTGNTIYF.

The chain joins TRBV5-1 to TRBJ2-2; 9 bases match TRBD1. This CDR3 has 16 residues. V dropped 5 bases and J dropped 5; count of bases not matched to a gene: 10. In germline, CDR1 is SGHRS, CDR2 YFSETQ. This chain's CDR3 is CASSPGTGSGTGELFF. CDR3 coding DNA: TGCGCCAGCAGTCCCGGGACAGGGTCGGGGACCGGGGAGCTGTTTTTT. Supplemented by reference TRBV5-1 and TRBJ2-2, the full variable domain reads KAGVTQTPRYLIKTRGQQVTLSCSPISGHRSVSWYQQTPGQGLQFLFEYFSETQRNKGNFPGRFSGRQFSNSRSEMNVSTLELGDSALYLCASSPGTGSGTGELFFGEGSRLTVL.

The gene calls are TRBV5-4 and TRBJ1-2; 12 bases fit TRBD1. CDR1 is SGHNT, CDR2 YYREEE, per germline (reference sequence). With 4 bases clipped from V and 5 bases from J, the junction kept 12 bases outside the gene matches. This CDR3 contains 17 residues. The CDR3 sequence is CASSPGQGAALIYGYTF. The CDR3 bases are TGTGCCAGCAGCCCGGGACAGGGGGCCGCTTTAATTTATGGCTACACCTTC.

The chain is built from TRBV28 and TRBJ1-1; possible D gene TRBD1, 5 bases. The CDR3 has 11 amino acids. Trimming removed 10 bases at V and 7 bases at J, with 13 bases between. Germline CDR1 is MDHEN and CDR2 is SYDVKM. CDR3 DNA sequence: TGTGCCACCCAGACAGTAAATGAAGCTTTCTTT. This codes for CATQTVNEAFF.

This sequence joins TRBV6-5 and TRBJ1-2; D not certain. The germline V and J ends were trimmed by 6 bases and 8 bases, with 13 bases remaining between them. Germline CDR1 MNHEY, CDR2 SVGAGI. This CDR3 region has 12 residues. The CDR3 reads CASRGSAGGYTF. The DNA for the CDR3 is TGTGCCAGCAGGGGGAGCGCGGGCGGCTACACCTTC.

This clone was seen just once. The rearrangement uses TRBV7-2 and TRBJ2-5; 11 nucleotides match TRBD2. The CDR3 is made up of 16 amino acids. Germline V gene sequence: CDR1 SGHTA, CDR2 FQGNSA. Unmatched junction bases numbered 7, after V lost 4 bases and J lost 3 bases. DNA of the CDR3: TGTGCCAGCAGCTCCTTGACTAGCGGGGTAAAAGAGACCCAGTACTTC. Its protein is CASSSLTSGVKETQYF.

V gene TRBV5-1 combines with J gene TRBJ1-1; D is possibly TRBD1 (6 bases). Between the trimmed V and J ends, which lost 1 base and 11 bases, there was a span of 21 bases. This CDR3 is built from 15 residues. The germline gives CDR1 SGHRS, CDR2 YFSETQ. DNA of the CDR3: TGCGCCAGCAGCTTGCAGGGGACGGAGTCCCAAGGGGCTTTCTTT. Translated, it gives CASSLQGTESQGAFF.

This clone was seen more than once but under ten times. The J gene is TRBJ2-1, the V gene TRBV3-1 (or the pseudogene TRBV3-2), with D possibly being TRBD2 (5 bases). The V gene lost 1 base and the J gene lost 9 bases, with 10 bases spanning the gap. The CDR3 contains 13 residues. Germline-derived CDR1 and CDR2 are LGHDT and YNNKEL (reference sequence). The CDR3 region is CASSQAGVPEQFF. The CDR3 region has the DNA TGTGCCAGCAGCCAAGCCGGGGTCCCTGAGCAGTTCTTC.

The DNA for the CDR3 is TGCGCCAGCAGCCAAGTTAACTTCGTGGGGCCTCGGGAGACCCAGTACTTC. It codes for CASSQVNFVGPRETQYF. J is TRBJ2-5 and V is TRBV4-1; D possibly corresponds to TRBD1 (5 bases). Trimming took 1 base from V and 5 from J, leaving 20 bases between them. CDR3 length: 17 amino acids. Germline V gene sequence: CDR1 MGHRA, CDR2 YSYEKL.

This clone was recorded a few times. The V gene is TRBV7-9, the J gene TRBJ2-5, with D unclear. V gave up 2 bases and J gave up 5 bases, with 9 bases separating them. Germline V lookup: CDR1 SEHNR, CDR2 FQNEAQ (reference sequence). This CDR3 contains 13 residues. The CDR3 DNA follows: TGTGCCAGCAGCTTAAGTGACGGGGAGACCCAGTACTTC. It yields the protein CASSLSDGETQYF.

The chain employs TRBV18 and TRBJ2-1; TRBD2 matches 10 bases. The CDR3 is made up of 16 amino acids. The V gene's germline CDR1 is KGHSH and CDR2 LQKENI. Trimming cost V 1 base and J 7 bases; bases outside gene matches: 7. The CDR3 loop reads CASSPLPSGSGNEQFF. In nucleotides, the CDR3 is TGTGCCAGCTCACCACTCCCTAGCGGGAGCGGTAATGAGCAGTTCTTC.

The genes are TRBV5-5 and TRBJ2-5, with a possible D match to TRBD1 (6 bases). In germline, CDR1 is SGHKS, CDR2 YYEKEE (reference sequence). The CDR3 is made up of 14 amino acids. The germline V and J ends were trimmed by 4 bases and 1 base, with 11 bases remaining between them. The CDR3: CASSPWTVQETQYF. DNA for the CDR3: TGTGCCAGCAGCCCCTGGACAGTCCAAGAGACCCAGTACTTC.

This clone was observed a handful of times. The chain carries TRBV3-1 (or the pseudogene TRBV3-2) and TRBJ2-3; a weak D match, TRBD2 (5 bases). Germline CDR1 and CDR2: LGHDT and YNNKEL (reference sequence). The CDR3 length is 14 residues. Trimming took 1 base from V and 4 from J, leaving 9 bases between them. The CDR3 protein is CASSQVRGSDTQYF. In DNA, the CDR3 is TGTGCCAGCAGCCAAGTCCGCGGGTCAGATACGCAGTATTTT.

This chain uses TRBV6-1 with TRBJ2-3; a weak D match, TRBD1 (7 bases). Trimming cost V 4 bases and J 5 bases, with 19 bases left between them. The germline gives CDR1 MNHNS, CDR2 SASEGT. This CDR3 is 16 amino acids long. The CDR3 DNA reads as TGTGCCAGCAGTGCGGGACAGTCGGGAGCGGTAGATACGCAGTATTTT. This translates into CASSAGQSGAVDTQYF.

V usage is TRBV7-2 and J usage is TRBJ1-4, with D maybe TRBD1 (6 bases). Germline CDR1 SGHTA, CDR2 FQGNSA. Trimming shortened V by 5 bases and J by 8 bases, and 18 bases separated the two germline ends. The CDR3 runs to 15 residues. The CDR3 sequence: CASSQMTGGREKLFF. The CDR3 DNA follows: TGTGCCAGCAGCCAAATGACAGGCGGGAGGGAAAAACTGTTTTTT.

The chain joins TRBV2 to TRBJ1-1; 9 bases line up with TRBD1. The CDR3 is 17 residues long. The V and J ends lost 4 bases and 1 base, in that order; junction bases with no gene match: 10. Germline V gene sequence: CDR1 SNHLY, CDR2 FYNNEI. The CDR3 bases are TGTGCCAGCAGTGTACAGGGGGCGGTGGTCGGGAACACTGAAGCTTTCTTT. This translates into CASSVQGAVVGNTEAFF.

The gene calls are TRBV5-1 and TRBJ1-1, with a weak D call TRBD1 (6 bases). From germline, CDR1 is SGHRS and CDR2 YFSETQ. The CDR3 is made up of 14 amino acids. V was cut by 0 bases and J by 3 bases, with 9 bases left in between. The CDR3 loop reads CASSLAGAHTEAFF. CDR3 sequence (DNA): TGCGCCAGCAGCTTGGCAGGGGCCCACACTGAAGCTTTCTTT.

The chain carries TRBV28 and TRBJ2-7, with D possibly being TRBD2 (7 bases). The CDR3 totals 14 residues. Germline loops: CDR1 MDHEN, CDR2 SYDVKM. V was cut by 4 bases and J by 4 bases, with 14 bases left in between. CDR3 DNA: TGTGCCAGCAGTTCCGCGGGGGCAATTTACGAGCAGTACTTC. This sequence encodes CASSSAGAIYEQYF.

The gene calls are TRBV15 and TRBJ2-2; TRBD1 might be the D (6 bases). V lost 1 base to trimming and J lost 2 bases, with 11 bases between them. The CDR3 covers 16 residues. CDR1 LNHNV and CDR2 YYDKDF come from the germline V gene (reference sequence). CDR3 sequence: CATSRGGQQNTGELFF. The DNA for the CDR3 is TGTGCCACCAGCAGAGGGGGACAACAAAACACCGGGGAGCTGTTTTTT.

This clone was picked up a small number of times. The V call is TRBV5-4, the J call TRBJ1-2; D is perhaps TRBD1 (5 bases). With 7 bases removed from V and 5 bases from J, the gap between germline ends came to 12 bases. Germline CDR1 reads SGHNT; CDR2 reads YYREEE (reference sequence). CDR3 length: 12 amino acids. The CDR3 loop reads CASADNVYGYTF. CDR3 nucleotides: TGTGCCAGCGCGGACAACGTTTATGGCTACACCTTC.

This clone appeared many times. This chain uses TRBV28 with TRBJ2-7; the match to TRBD1 covers 9 bases. With V trimmed by 5 bases and J by 3 bases, 17 bases remained unmatched. The germline V gene has CDR1 MDHEN and CDR2 SYDVKM. CDR3 length: 18 amino acids. Written as DNA, the CDR3 is TGTGCCAGCAGTCCCGACCCCGTAACCGGGACAGGGTTCTACGAGCAGTACTTC. Protein sequence: CASSPDPVTGTGFYEQYF.

The chain joins TRBV11-2 to TRBJ1-3; 7 positions match TRBD1. Germline V gene data show CDR1 as SGHAT and CDR2 as FQNNGV. The CDR3 length is 15 residues. Trimming cost V 1 base and J 1 base; bases outside gene matches: 1. The CDR3 loop reads CASSLGDRSGNTIYF. In DNA, the CDR3 is TGTGCCAGCAGCTTAGGGGACAGATCTGGAAACACCATATATTTT.

The gene calls are TRBV24-1 and TRBJ1-2; weak D call: TRBD1 (5 bases). The CDR3 spans 15 residues. V lost 4 bases, J lost 1 base, and 12 bases lay in between. Looked up from germline, CDR1 is KGHDR and CDR2 is SFDVKD. CDR3 sequence (DNA): TGTGCCACCAGTGACTCCCCCGACAGTAACTATGGCTACACCTTC. Amino acid sequence: CATSDSPDSNYGYTF.

J is TRBJ1-2 and V is TRBV19; 8 bases are shared with TRBD1. Germline V gene lookup returns CDR1 LNHDA and CDR2 SQIVND (reference sequence). J gave up 2 bases and V 6 bases, and 17 bases lay outside the gene matches. There are 18 residues in the CDR3. CDR3 residues: CASSHLGTGKLMNYGYTF. The CDR3 coding sequence is TGTGCCAGTAGCCACCTCGGGACAGGAAAGTTGATGAACTATGGCTACACCTTC.

The chain recombines TRBV3-1 (or the pseudogene TRBV3-2) with TRBJ2-5, with a possible D match to TRBD2 (5 bases). This CDR3 spans 12 amino acids. Trimming removed 4 bases from V and 5 bases from J, with 8 bases in between. Germline CDR1 is LGHDT and CDR2 is YNNKEL (reference sequence). CDR3 residues: CASSPRGETQYF. In DNA, the CDR3 is TGTGCCAGCAGCCCCCGAGGGGAGACCCAGTACTTC.

The chain employs TRBV27 and TRBJ2-1; 8 bases are a match to TRBD2. The V gene end was trimmed by 5 bases and the J gene end by 7 bases; junction bases not matched to a gene: 13. This CDR3 comprises 16 residues. Germline V gene sequence: CDR1 MNHEY, CDR2 SMNVEV (reference sequence). The CDR3 DNA sequence: TGTGCCAGCAGTCTAGGAGGAGCGGGAGCAATTAATGAGCAGTTCTTC. Translating it yields CASSLGGAGAINEQFF.